The 10 T cell receptor beta chains presented below share a single source sample, sequenced in a study of post-analysis software for immune sequencing data. Study-level points and caveats: About 5 TRBV segments occurring more often in patients than controls included TRBV5-6, TRBV5-1 and TRBV20-1.

These receptors have no identified antigens. Each TCR beta cDNA library carried unique molecular identifiers. TCRdb re-derived calls from the PCR reads in MiXCR, one entry per CDR3 protein. The table records some 800,000 distinct CDR3 sequences, approximately 44% of them present only once. Sequenced sample: blood. These receptor sequences come from a girl between 5 and 17 years old with multiple sclerosis.

This clonotype was counted only a few times. This chain connects TRBV28 to TRBJ2-6; no reliable D call. CDR1 is MDHEN and CDR2 is SYDVKM in the germline V gene. The CDR3 has 16 residues. With 4 bases removed from V and 2 bases from J, the gap between germline ends came to 12 bases. CDR3 bases: TGTGCCAGCAGTTCTCCTCGACTGGCTGGGGCCAACGTCCTGACTTTC. Protein product: CASSSPRLAGANVLTF.

In this sample, this clonotype turned up a few times. The gene calls are TRBV7-9 and TRBJ2-5, with 15 bases fitting TRBD2. The CDR3 covers 18 residues. Looked up from germline, CDR1 is SEHNR and CDR2 is FQNEAQ (reference sequence). J gave up 3 bases and V 5 bases, and 10 bases lay outside the gene matches. CDR3 DNA: TGTGCCAGCAGCCCGGGACTAGCGGGAGGAGGGTCCGAAGAGACCCAGTACTTC. This encodes CASSPGLAGGGSEETQYF.

CDR3 nucleotide sequence: TGTGCCAGCAGCCAAGGTGGGGGACAGGGCTCCTACGAGCAGTACTTC. Amino acids: CASSQGGGQGSYEQYF. The rearrangement uses TRBV9 and TRBJ2-7, with 9 positions matching TRBD1. The CDR3 consists of 16 residues. Trimming removed 4 bases from V and 0 bases from J; junction bases left unmatched: 8. Germline V lookup: CDR1 SGDLS, CDR2 YYNGEE.

The sample holds a few counts of this clonotype. V gene TRBV4-2 combines with J gene TRBJ2-5, with TRBD1 matching 8 bases. Per germline, CDR1 LGHNA and CDR2 YNFKEQ. CDR3 length: 14 residues. Trimming took 1 base from V and 5 from J; bases not matched to a gene: 3. CDR3 DNA sequence: TGTGCCAGCAGCCAAGCTGGACAGGGTGAGACCCAGTACTTC. This translates into CASSQAGQGETQYF.

This clonotype was seen more than once but under ten times. Sequence at one end of the junction differs from germline and may be a read error. This sequence joins TRBV5-6 and TRBJ2-6; possible D gene TRBD1, 5 bases. CDR3 length: 17 residues. Germline V gives CDR1 SGHDT, CDR2 YYEEEE. This chain's CDR3 is CAGSLGLWGSGANVLTF. In DNA, the CDR3 is TGTGCCGGCAGCCTGGGGCTCTGGGGCTCTGGGGCCAACGTCCTGACTTTC.

The CDR3 nucleotides are TGTGCCAGCAGTTTTGCGGCGACGGGTGGGTACTATGGCTACACCTTC. Translated: CASSFAATGGYYGYTF. The chain recombines TRBV28 with TRBJ1-2, with no clear D. The CDR3 runs to 16 residues. Germline V lookup: CDR1 MDHEN, CDR2 SYDVKM. V was clipped by 3 bases and J by 3 bases, with 17 bases between them.

The V gene is TRBV5-1, the J gene TRBJ2-7; 10 bases match TRBD1. Losses at the gene ends were 4 bases for V and 3 bases for J; bases not matched to a gene: 7. The length of the CDR3 is 15 residues. Germline V lookup: CDR1 SGHRS, CDR2 YFSETQ. CDR3 amino acids: CASSPGQGVLYEQYF. CDR3 in DNA: TGCGCCAGCAGCCCCGGACAGGGGGTCCTCTACGAGCAGTACTTC.

The CDR3 here is CASSRVEGGGYGYTF. The DNA of the CDR3 is TGTGCCAGCAGCCGGGTGGAGGGAGGAGGATATGGCTACACCTTC. The chain combines TRBV3-1 with TRBJ1-2; D ambiguous. Trimming removed 4 bases from V and 5 bases from J, with 17 bases in between. Germline CDR1 LGHDT, CDR2 YNNKEL (reference sequence). This CDR3 is 15 amino acids long.

This chain uses TRBV2 with TRBJ2-1; D remains ambiguous. Germline CDR1 SNHLY, CDR2 FYNNEI. V was trimmed by 5 bases and J by 5 bases, leaving 13 bases between them. There are 14 residues in the CDR3. CDR3: CASSSLKTDNEQFF. Here the CDR3 DNA reads TGTGCCAGCAGTAGCTTGAAAACGGACAATGAGCAGTTCTTC.

V is TRBV3-1 and J is TRBJ2-3, with D unclear. Germline V gene sequence: CDR1 LGHDT, CDR2 YNNKEL (reference sequence). The CDR3 has 13 amino acids. Trimming shortened V by 0 bases and J by 6 bases, and 7 bases separated the two germline ends. The chain's CDR3 is CASSQDPSDTQYF. CDR3 DNA sequence: TGTGCCAGCAGCCAAGATCCCAGCGATACGCAGTATTTT.